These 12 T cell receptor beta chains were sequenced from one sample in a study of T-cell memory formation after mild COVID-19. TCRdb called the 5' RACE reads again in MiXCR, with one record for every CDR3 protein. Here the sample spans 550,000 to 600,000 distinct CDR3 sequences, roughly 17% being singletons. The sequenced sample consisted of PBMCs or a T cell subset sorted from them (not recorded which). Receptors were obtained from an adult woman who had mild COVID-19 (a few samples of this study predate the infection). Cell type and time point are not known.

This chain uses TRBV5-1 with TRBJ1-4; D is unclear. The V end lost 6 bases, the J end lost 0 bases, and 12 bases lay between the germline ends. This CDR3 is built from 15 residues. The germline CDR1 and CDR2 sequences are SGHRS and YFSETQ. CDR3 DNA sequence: TGCGCCAGCACCCTAGACGGTGCAACTAATGAAAAACTGTTTTTT. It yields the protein CASTLDGATNEKLFF.

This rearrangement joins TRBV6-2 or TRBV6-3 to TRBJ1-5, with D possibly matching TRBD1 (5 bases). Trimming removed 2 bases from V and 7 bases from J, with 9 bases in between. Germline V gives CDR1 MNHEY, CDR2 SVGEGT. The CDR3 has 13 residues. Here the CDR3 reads CASSYGGAQPQHF. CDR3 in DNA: TGTGCCAGCAGTTACGGGGGTGCGCAGCCCCAGCATTTT.

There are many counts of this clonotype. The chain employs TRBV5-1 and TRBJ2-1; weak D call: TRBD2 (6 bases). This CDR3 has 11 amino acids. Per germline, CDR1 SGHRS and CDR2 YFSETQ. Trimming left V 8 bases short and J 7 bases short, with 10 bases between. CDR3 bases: TGCGCCAGTAGCCGGGAGAATGAGCAGTTCTTC. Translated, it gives CASSRENEQFF.

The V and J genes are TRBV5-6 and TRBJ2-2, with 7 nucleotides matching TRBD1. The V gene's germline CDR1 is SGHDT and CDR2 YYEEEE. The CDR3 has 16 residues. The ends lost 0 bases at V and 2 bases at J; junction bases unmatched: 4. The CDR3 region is CASSLVQGVNTGELFF. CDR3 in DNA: TGTGCCAGCAGCTTGGTGCAGGGGGTAAACACCGGGGAGCTGTTTTTT.

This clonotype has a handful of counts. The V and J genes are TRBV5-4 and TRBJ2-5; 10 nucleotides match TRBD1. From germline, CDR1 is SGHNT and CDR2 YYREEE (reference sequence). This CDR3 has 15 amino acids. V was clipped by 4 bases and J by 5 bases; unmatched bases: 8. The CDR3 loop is CASSEGQGRVETQYF. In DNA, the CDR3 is TGTGCCAGCAGCGAGGGACAGGGGAGGGTCGAGACCCAGTACTTC.

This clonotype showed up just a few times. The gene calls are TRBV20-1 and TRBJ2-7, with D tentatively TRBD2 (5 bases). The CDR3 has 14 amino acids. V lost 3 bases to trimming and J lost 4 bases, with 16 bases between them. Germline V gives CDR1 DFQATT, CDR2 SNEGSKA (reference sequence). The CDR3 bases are TGCAGTGCTAGCCTCTCGGCAGGACTTTACGAGCAGTACTTC. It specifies CSASLSAGLYEQYF.

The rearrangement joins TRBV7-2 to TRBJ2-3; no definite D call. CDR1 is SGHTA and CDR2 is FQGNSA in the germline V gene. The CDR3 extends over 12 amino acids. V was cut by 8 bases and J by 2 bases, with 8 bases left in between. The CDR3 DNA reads TGTGCCAGCGGCCGTTACACAGATACGCAGTATTTT. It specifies CASGRYTDTQYF.

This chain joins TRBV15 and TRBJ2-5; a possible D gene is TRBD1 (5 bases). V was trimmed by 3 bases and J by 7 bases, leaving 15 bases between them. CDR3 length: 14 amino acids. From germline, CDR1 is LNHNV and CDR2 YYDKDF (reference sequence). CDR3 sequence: CATSSGVGPGTQYF. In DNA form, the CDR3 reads TGTGCCACCAGCAGTGGGGTGGGGCCGGGGACCCAGTACTTC. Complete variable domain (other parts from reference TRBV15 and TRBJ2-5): DAMVIQNPRYQVTQFGKPVTLSCSQTLNHNVMYWYQQKSSQAPKLLFHYYDKDFNNEADTPDNFQSRRPNTSFCFLDIRSPGLGDTAMYLCATSSGVGPGTQYFGPGTRLLVL.

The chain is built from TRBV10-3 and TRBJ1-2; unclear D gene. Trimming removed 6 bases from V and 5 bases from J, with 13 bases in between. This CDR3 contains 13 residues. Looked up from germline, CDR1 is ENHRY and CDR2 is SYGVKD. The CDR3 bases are TGTGCCATCAGCGACGGCGGAGGATATGGCTACACCTTC. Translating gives CAISDGGGYGYTF.

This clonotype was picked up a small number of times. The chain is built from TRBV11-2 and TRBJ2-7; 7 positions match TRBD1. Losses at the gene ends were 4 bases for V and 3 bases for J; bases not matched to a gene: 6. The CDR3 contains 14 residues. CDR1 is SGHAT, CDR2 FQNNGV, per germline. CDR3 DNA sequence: TGTGCCAGCAGCTCAGACAGGGATCACTACGAGCAGTACTTC. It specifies CASSSDRDHYEQYF.

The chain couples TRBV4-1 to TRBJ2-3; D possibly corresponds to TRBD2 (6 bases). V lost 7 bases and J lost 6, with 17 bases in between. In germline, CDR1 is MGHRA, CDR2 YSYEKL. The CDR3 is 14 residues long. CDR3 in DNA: TGCGCCAGCAAGCCAGCGGGTTCGATGGATACGCAGTATTTT. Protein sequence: CASKPAGSMDTQYF.

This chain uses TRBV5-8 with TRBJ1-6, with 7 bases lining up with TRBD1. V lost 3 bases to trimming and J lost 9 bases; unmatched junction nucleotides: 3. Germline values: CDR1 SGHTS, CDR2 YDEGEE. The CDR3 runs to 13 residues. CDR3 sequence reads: CASSSTGSSPLHF. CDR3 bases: TGTGCCAGCAGCTCGACAGGGTCTTCACCCCTCCACTTT. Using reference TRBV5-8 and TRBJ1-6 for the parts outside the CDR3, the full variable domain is EAGVTQSPTHLIKTRGQQATLRCSPISGHTSVYWYQQALGLGLQFLLWYDEGEERNRGNFPPRFSGRQFPNYSSELNVNALELEDSALYLCASSSTGSSPLHFGNGTRLTVT.